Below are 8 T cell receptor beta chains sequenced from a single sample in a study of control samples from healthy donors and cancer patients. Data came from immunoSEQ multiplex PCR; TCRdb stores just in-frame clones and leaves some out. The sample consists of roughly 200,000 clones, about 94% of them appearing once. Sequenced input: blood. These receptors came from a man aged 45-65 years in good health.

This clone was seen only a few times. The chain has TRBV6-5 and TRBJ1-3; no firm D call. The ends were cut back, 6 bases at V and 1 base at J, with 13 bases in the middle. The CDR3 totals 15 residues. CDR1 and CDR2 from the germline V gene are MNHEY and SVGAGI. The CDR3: CASSPRSGSGNTIYF. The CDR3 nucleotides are TGTGCCAGCAGCCCCCGTTCTGGATCTGGAAACACCATATATTTT.

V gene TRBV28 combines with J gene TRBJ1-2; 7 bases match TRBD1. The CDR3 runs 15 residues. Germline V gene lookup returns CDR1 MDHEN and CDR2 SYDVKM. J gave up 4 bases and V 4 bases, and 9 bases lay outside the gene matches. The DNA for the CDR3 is TGTGCCAGCAGTTCGGGGGACAGTCTAATCTATGGCTACACCTTC. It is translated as CASSSGDSLIYGYTF.

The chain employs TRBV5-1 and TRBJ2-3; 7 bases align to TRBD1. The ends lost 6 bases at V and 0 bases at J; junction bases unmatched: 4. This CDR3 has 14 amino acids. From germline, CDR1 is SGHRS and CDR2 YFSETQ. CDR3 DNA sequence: TGCGCCAGCACCCTAGGGGGCAGCACAGATACGCAGTATTTT. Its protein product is CASTLGGSTDTQYF.

The CDR3 DNA reads as TGTGCCTGGAGTATGGCGGCAGATACGCAGTATTTT. This encodes CAWSMAADTQYF. The V call is TRBV30, the J call TRBJ2-3; D remains ambiguous. CDR3 length equals 12 residues. Germline lookup yields CDR1 GTSNPN and CDR2 SVGIG (reference sequence). Trimming took 2 bases from V and 4 from J, leaving 7 bases between them. Using reference TRBV30 and TRBJ2-3 for the parts outside the CDR3, the full variable domain is SQTIHQWPATLVQPVGSPLSLECTVEGTSNPNLYWYRQAAGRGLQLLFYSVGIGQISSEVPQNLSASRPQDRQFILSSKKLLLSDSGFYLCAWSMAADTQYFGPGTRLTVL.

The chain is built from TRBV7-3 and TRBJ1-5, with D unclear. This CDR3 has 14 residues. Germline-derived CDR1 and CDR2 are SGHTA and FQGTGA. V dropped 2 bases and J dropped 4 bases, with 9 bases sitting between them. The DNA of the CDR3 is TGTGCCAGCAGCTTAGGACCGACTAATCAGCCCCAGCATTTT. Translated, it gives CASSLGPTNQPQHF.

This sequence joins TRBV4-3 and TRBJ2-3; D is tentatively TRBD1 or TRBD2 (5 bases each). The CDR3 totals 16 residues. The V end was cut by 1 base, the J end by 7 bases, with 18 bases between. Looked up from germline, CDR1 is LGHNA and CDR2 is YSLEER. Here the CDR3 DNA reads TGCGCCAGCAGCCAAGTATGGGCCCCAGGGAGTAATACGCAGTATTTT. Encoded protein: CASSQVWAPGSNTQYF.

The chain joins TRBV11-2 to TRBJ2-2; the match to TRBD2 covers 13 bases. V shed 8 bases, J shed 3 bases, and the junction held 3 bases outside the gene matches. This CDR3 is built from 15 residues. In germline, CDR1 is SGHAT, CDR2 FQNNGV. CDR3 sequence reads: CASFGLAGDTGELFF. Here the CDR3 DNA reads TGTGCCAGCTTCGGACTAGCGGGGGACACCGGGGAGCTGTTTTTT.

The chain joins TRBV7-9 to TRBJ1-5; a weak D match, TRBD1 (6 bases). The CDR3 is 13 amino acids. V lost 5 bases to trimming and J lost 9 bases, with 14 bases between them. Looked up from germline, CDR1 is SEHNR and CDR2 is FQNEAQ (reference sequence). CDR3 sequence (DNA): TGTGCCAGCAGCCGAACGACAGGCTGGCCCCAGCATTTT. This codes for CASSRTTGWPQHF.